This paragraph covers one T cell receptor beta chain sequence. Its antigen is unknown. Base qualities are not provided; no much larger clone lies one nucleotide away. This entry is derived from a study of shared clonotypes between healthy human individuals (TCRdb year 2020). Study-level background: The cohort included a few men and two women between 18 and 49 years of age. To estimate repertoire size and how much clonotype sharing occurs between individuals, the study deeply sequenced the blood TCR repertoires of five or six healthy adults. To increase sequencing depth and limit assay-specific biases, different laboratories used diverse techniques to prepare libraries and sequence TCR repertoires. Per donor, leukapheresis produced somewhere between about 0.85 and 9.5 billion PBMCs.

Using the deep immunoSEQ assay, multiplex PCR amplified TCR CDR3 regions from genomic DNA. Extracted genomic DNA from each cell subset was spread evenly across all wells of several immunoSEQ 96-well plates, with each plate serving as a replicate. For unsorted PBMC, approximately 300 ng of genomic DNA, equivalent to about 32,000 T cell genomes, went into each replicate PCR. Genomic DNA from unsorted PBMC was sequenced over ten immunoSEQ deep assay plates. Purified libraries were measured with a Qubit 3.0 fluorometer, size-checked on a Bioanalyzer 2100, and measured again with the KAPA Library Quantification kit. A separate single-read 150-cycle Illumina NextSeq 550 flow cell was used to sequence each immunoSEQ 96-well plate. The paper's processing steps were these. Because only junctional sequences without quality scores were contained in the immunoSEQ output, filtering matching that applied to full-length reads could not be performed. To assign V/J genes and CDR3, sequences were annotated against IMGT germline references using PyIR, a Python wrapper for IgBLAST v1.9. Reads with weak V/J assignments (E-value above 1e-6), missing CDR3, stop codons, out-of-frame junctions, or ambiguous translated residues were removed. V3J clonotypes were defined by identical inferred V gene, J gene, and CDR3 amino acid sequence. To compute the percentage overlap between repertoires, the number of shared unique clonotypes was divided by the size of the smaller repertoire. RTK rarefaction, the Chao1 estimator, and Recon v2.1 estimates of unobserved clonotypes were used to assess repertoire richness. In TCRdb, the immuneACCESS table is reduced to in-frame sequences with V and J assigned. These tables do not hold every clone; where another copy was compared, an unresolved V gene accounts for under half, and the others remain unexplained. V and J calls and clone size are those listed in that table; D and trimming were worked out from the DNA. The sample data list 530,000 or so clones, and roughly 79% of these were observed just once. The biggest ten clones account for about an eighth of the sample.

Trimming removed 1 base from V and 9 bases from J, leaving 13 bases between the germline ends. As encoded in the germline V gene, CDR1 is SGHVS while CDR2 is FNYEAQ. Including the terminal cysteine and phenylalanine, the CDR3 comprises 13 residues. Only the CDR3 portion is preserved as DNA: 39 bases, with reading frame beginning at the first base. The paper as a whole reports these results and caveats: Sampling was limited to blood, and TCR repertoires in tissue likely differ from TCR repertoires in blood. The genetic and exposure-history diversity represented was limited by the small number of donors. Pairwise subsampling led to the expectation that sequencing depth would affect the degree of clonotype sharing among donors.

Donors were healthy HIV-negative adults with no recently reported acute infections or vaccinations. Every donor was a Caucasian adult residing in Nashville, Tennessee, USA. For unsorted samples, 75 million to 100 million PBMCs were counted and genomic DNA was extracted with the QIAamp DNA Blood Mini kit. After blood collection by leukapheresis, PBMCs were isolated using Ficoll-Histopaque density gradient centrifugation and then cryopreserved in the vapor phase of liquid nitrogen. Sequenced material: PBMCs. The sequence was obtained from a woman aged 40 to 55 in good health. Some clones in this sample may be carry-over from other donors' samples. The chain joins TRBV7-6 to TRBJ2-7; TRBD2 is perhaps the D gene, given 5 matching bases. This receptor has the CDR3 CASSLETRARQYF. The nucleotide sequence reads TGTGCCAGCAGCTTAGAAACGCGGGCTAGGCAGTACTTC.